One sample yielded the 7 T cell receptor beta chains listed below, sequenced in a study of cytomegalovirus exposure and HLA in healthy donors. The PCR was carried out with 60 Vbeta primers and 13 Jbeta primers. Clones were read by immunoSEQ multiplex PCR, and TCRdb kept only the in-frame ones, dropping some. The sample gives roughly 190,000 clones, around a tenth of which show up once; less than 1.5% is in the top ten. What was sequenced was PBMCs. These receptors were collected from a woman aged 25 to 39 in good health and CMV-seropositive.

J is TRBJ2-5 and V is TRBV5-4, with a possible D match to TRBD1 (5 bases). The DNA end favors TRBJ2-7, so the J call may be wrong. Germline V gene lookup returns CDR1 SGHNT and CDR2 YYREEE (reference sequence). The CDR3 has 14 amino acids. DNA for the CDR3: TGTGCCAGCAGCTTGGACAGGTCCTCCTACGAGCAGTACTTC. This gives the protein CASSLDRSSYEQYF.

The chain is built from TRBV25-1 and TRBJ1-2; a possible D gene is TRBD1 (5 bases). Germline CDR1 reads MGHDK; CDR2 reads SYGVNS. The length of the CDR3 is 14 residues. Trimming cost V 8 bases and J 3 bases, with 16 bases left between them. The CDR3, as DNA: TGTGCCAGCCTTGGGGGGGGTATTTACTATGGCTACACCTTC. This gives the protein CASLGGGIYYGYTF.

The V and J genes are TRBV18 and TRBJ2-7, with D possibly matching TRBD2 (6 bases). CDR1 is KGHSH and CDR2 is LQKENI in the germline V gene. V dropped 3 bases and J dropped 7 bases, with 7 bases sitting between them. There are 11 residues in the CDR3. CDR3 amino acids: CASSPGGEQYF. The DNA for the CDR3 is TGTGCCAGCTCACCGGGAGGTGAGCAGTACTTC.

This clone was seen only a few times. This chain joins TRBV25-1 and TRBJ2-7, with TRBD2 identical over 8 bases. The CDR3 extends over 16 amino acids. Germline V gene sequence: CDR1 MGHDK, CDR2 SYGVNS. V dropped 4 bases and J dropped 5; count of bases not matched to a gene: 13. CDR3 bases: TGTGCCAGCAGTGGCCTAAAGAGCGGGAGTAACGACGAGCAGTACTTC. Its protein product is CASSGLKSGSNDEQYF.

A few counts support this clone. V usage is TRBV6-6 and J usage is TRBJ1-2; 8 bases line up with TRBD1. V lost 7 bases and J lost 8; bases outside the gene matches: 9. Germline CDR1 MNHNY, CDR2 SVGAGI (reference sequence). This CDR3 spans 13 amino acids. The CDR3 DNA sequence: TGTGCCAGCACCTCAGGGGGCGCAAGGGGCTACACCTTC. Residues: CASTSGGARGYTF.

The V and J genes are TRBV7-6 and TRBJ2-3; perhaps TRBD1 as D (6 bases). The V and J ends lost 5 bases and 7 bases respectively, with 16 bases between them. The germline gives CDR1 SGHVS, CDR2 FNYEAQ. CDR3 length equals 14 residues. The CDR3 DNA reads as TGTGCCAGCAGCATACAGGGCCCCCCCAATACGCAGTATTTT. Translating gives CASSIQGPPNTQYF.

This clone was seen a handful of times. The chain links TRBV11-2 to TRBJ2-7; perhaps TRBD1 as D (5 bases). Trimming took 1 base from V and 5 from J, leaving 9 bases between them. CDR3 length equals 13 residues. Per germline, CDR1 SGHAT and CDR2 FQNNGV. The CDR3 loop is CASSLAPRDEQYF. CDR3 bases: TGTGCCAGCAGCTTAGCTCCCAGGGACGAGCAGTACTTC.